This TCR beta chain was captured in a study of blood T cell repertoires in COVID-19. Study information: Spain, Italy and the United States supplied samples that represented acute and convalescent COVID-19. The analysed material was cDNA or gDNA that came from T cells, B-cell-depleted T cells, or PBMCs.

Per the original methods: Estimates of nucleated cell counts were drawn from the amplification of reference gene primers. Assay: immunoSEQ multiplex PCR; the TCRdb copy retains only in-frame clones and omits some. V, J and clone size are taken as reported in that table, and D and trimming were inferred from the DNA itself. In the table there are about 210,000 clones, 86% of which are singletons. The study drew participants aged 18 to 89 years from approximately 25 US areas. This CDR3 is 14 amino acids long. V was shortened by 7 bases and J by 5 bases, with 12 bases between the two germline ends. Per germline, CDR1 SNHLY and CDR2 FYNNEI.

Material for sequencing was PBMCs or T cells enriched from blood (not recorded which). This TCR was sampled from a woman in her forties with acute COVID-19. The rearrangement links TRBV2 to TRBJ1-6; tentative D call: TRBD1 (5 bases). The CDR3 nucleotides are TGTGCCAGCAATCCCGGGACTGATAATTCACCCCTCCACTTT. Protein: CASNPGTDNSPLHF. Complete variable domain (other parts from reference TRBV2 and TRBJ1-6): EPEVTQTPSHQVTQMGQEVILRCVPISNHLYFYWYRQILGQKVEFLVSFYNNEISEKSEIFDDQFSVERPDGSNFTLKIRSTKLEDSAMYFCASNPGTDNSPLHFGNGTRLTVT.